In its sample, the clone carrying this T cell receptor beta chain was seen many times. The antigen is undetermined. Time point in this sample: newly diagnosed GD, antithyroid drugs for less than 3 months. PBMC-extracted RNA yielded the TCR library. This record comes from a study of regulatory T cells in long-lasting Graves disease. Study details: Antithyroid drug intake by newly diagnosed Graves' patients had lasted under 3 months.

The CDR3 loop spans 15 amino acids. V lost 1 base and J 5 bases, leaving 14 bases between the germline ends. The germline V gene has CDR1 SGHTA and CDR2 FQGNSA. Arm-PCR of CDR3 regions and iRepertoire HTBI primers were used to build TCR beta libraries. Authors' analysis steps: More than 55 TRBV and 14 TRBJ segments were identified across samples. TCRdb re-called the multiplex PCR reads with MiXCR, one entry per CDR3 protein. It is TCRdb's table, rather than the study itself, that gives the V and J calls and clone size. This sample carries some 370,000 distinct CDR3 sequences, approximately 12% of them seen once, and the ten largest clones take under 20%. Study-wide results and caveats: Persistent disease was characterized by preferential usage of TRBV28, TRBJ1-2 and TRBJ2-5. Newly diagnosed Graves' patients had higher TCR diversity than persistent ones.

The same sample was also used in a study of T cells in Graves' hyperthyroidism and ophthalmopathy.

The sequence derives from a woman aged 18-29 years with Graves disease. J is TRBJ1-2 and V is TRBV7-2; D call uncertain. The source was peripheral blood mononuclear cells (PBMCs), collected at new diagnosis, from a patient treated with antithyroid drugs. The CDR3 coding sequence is TGTGCCAGCAGCTTAGTGAACCTGGTGGGGTATGGCTACACCTTC. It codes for CASSLVNLVGYGYTF.